This T cell receptor beta chain was found in a study of cytomegalovirus exposure and HLA in healthy donors (dated by TCRdb to the late 2010s). The study in broad terms: According to an earlier analysis of 587 of the donors, 150 million to 200 million T cells yielded 90 million to 130 million unique TCR beta sequences and about 300 Gb of sequence data. In the later analysis, no new phenotypic data were used to find candidate immune exposures; instead, reliance was placed on TCR beta sequences and their occurrence across donors. To study patterns of TCR occurrence, a later analysis re-analyzed previously published TCR beta repertoires from hundreds of donors and added high-resolution HLA genotyping. HLA typing included class I and class II loci at four-digit resolution. Across under 500 genotyped donors of the cohort, an average of about 220,000 unique TCR beta nucleotide sequences per donor were sequenced, and 15% to 20% of those sequences were non-productive. To predict cytomegalovirus infection status, the study combined high-throughput TCR immunosequencing, statistical association of individual TCRs with disease status, and machine learning. The genetic ancestry cluster associated with self-reported Caucasian donors included over 80% of the roughly 380 genotyped donors. About five DR-DQ haplotypes were handled as single units for association and clustering, since linkage in the cohort was strong. An earlier analysis of fewer than 750 of the donors used high-throughput TCR beta sequencing to judge whether each TCR beta V gene segment behaved as functional or pseudogenic. A later genetic analysis took genome-wide SNP genotypes for about 65% of the 666 donors and used that subset as a discovery cohort. Roughly 320 gigabases of sequencing data and about 92 million unique TCR sequences made up an early release that covered several hundred HLA-typed donors. Every repertoire in the discovery cohort had been generated on one and the same sequencing platform. The study used immunosequencing to profile the T cell repertoires of around 600 subjects and linked those repertoires to cytomegalovirus serostatus. The number of donors typed differed by locus, with about 629-630 for A, B, C, DRB1 and DQB1, around 500 for DQA1, 600 to 610 for DPA1, and approximately 470 for DPB1. Besides the first cohort of 666 subjects, a separate validation cohort made up of 120 different subjects was used. The study aimed to test whether signatures of past pathogen exposure could be identified by cataloging public T cell receptors. Donor age, sex, ethnicity and CMV serostatus were compiled together with the repertoire data.

The investigation overall reported the following: Specific HLA alleles were associated with 16,951 TCR beta sequences at a false discovery rate of 0.05 in a later analysis. The only immune exposure information available for the cohort was CMV serostatus. Compared with the roughly 670-donor mean, donors in an Asian-associated ancestry cluster had fewer N-insertions in productive TCRs, according to a later genetic analysis. A group of highly shared sequence variants was considered likely to be a technical artifact of the sequencing pipeline. Because HLA typing was missing for some donors at each locus, association tests included only the typed subset. Presence/absence analyses assumed roughly uniform sequencing depth across donors, an assumption that may not hold. Because counts were too low, seventeen rarely observed V segments, including chromosome 9 orphons, were excluded from the earlier analysis of several hundred of the donors. In a later analysis, HLA-associated TCR beta chains were found to be more clonally expanded and to have lower generation probabilities than equally common non-associated chains. Most CMV-associated TCR beta chains appeared to be HLA-restricted in a later analysis, and the HLA associations seemed to be driven largely by CMV exposure. In a later genetic analysis, a missense DCLRE1C variant was associated with V-gene and J-gene trimming of TCR beta chains, and the association was replicated in an independent cohort. Strong co-occurrence of HLA alleles, especially DR and DQ, made assigning TCR associations to individual alleles difficult. A further reported finding was that TCR beta sequences accurately predicted the HLA-A and HLA-B alleles for most subjects in the first cohort. In vitro tests confirmed that a few of the cytomegalovirus-associated TCR beta chains recognize cytomegalovirus antigens. According to a later analysis, TCR association rates differed among HLA loci, with DRB1 alleles showing the most associated TCRs and HLA-C alleles showing the fewest. According to a later analysis, parvovirus B19, influenza, CMV and Epstein-Barr virus appeared linked to several top co-occurrence clusters. This cohort had only TCR beta chains sequenced, and the lack of alpha or paired-chain data limited which features could be detected. Most TCR sequences were observed very rarely across donors, whereas some public TCRs were present in many individuals. The study listed around 160 TCR beta chains as associated with cytomegalovirus. Some IMGT-functional V segments, including TRBV6-2 and TRBV6-3, could not be distinguished by the 87-base-pair reads and were therefore excluded. The authors suggested that the approach could potentially be generalized to other disease states and immunological phenotypes. Linkage disequilibrium might explain the correlated functional status among segregating V segments, but an unknown experimental factor could not be excluded. In both the original and validation cohorts, the classifier was reported to diagnose cytomegalovirus status with high specificity and sensitivity. Broadly in line with IMGT annotations, most TCR beta V segments showed up in productive rearrangements about 87% or about 30% of the time in an earlier analysis of several hundred of the donors.

CDR1 and CDR2, looked up from the germline V gene, are SQVTM and ANQGSEA. Measured from the cysteine to the phenylalanine, the CDR3 is 13 residues long. Here the CDR3 DNA is all that survives: 39 bases in frame from base 1. V drops 5 bases and J drops 8 bases, leaving 16 bases in between. The cohort was made up of around 720 healthy bone marrow donors. All cohort members were sampled while nominally healthy, although unrecorded immune exposures were likely present. The donor was CMV seronegative and was included in the group of around 320 seronegative cohort members. A peripheral blood sample was provided by each donor, and peripheral blood mononuclear cells were used for TCR beta sequencing. Genomic DNA extraction from the blood cell samples was performed with the Qiagen DNeasy Blood Extraction Kit. Points on this clone: Its antigen target is currently unknown.

Preparation of the library involved the immunoSEQ multiplex PCR assay. The multiplex PCR relied on a mix of 60 forward primers for TCR Vbeta segments and 13 reverse primers for TCR Jbeta segments. A multiplex PCR assay on genomic DNA amplified the CDR3 region of rearranged TCR beta genes. The Illumina HiSeq System was used to sequence the amplified TCR beta libraries as 87-base-pair reads. The authors' pipeline ran thus. In a later analysis, around 80 million unique TCR beta chains were counted across the 500 to 850 repertoires, and roughly 11 million of these chains were shared by at least two donors. Raw reads were error-corrected and collapsed into unique sequences by a nearest-neighbor algorithm in which closely related sequences were merged to remove PCR and sequencing errors. V, D and J gene segments were assigned by aligning CDR3 sequences to IMGT reference sequences. For a sequence to be retained, at least a six-nucleotide match to both a V gene segment and a J gene segment was required. Rearrangements were classified as productive when the CDR3 lacked stop codons and remained in frame with V and J, and all other rearrangements were classified as non-productive. Following IMGT convention, CDR3 was defined as the stretch from the second conserved V-encoded cysteine to the conserved J-encoded phenylalanine. Sequences without an unambiguous match to a single V gene segment were excluded from the earlier analysis of several hundred of the donors. An earlier analysis of a few hundred of the donors called V segments functional above 56.7% productive rearrangements and segregating when the between-donor standard deviation exceeded 5%. To diagnose cytomegalovirus status from the catalog of TCR beta chain sequences, a statistical classification framework was built. In a later analysis, TCR nucleotide sequences were compared against IMGT/GENE-DB human TR gene sequences so that V and J genes could be assigned. A later analysis assigned CDR3 sequences and most-parsimonious VDJ recombination scenarios with the TCRdist pipeline. A later analysis defined each TCR beta chain by its CDR3 amino acid sequence plus V-gene family, and excluded reads lacking a unique V-gene family. In a later analysis, 550 to 650 highly shared, low-generation-probability nucleotide sequences were removed to address suspected cross-contamination and a sequencing artifact. In a later analysis, a clonal expansion index was calculated for each public chain from normalized within-repertoire ranks of inferred template counts. A later analysis computed generation probabilities with a VDJ recombination model fitted to out-of-frame rearrangements, and checked the results against IGoR. In a later analysis, TCR-TCR, TCR-HLA and TCR-CMV co-occurrence was scored with hypergeometric tests, and a repertoire-size bias correction was applied to TCR pairs. To estimate false discovery rates, a later analysis permuted the HLA or CMV assignments 20 times. A later analysis grouped co-occurring TCRs with DBSCAN, adding TCRdist sequence similarity when clustering within HLA-allele-positive subsets. Repertoires with fewer than 30,000 or more than 120,000 public chains, plus five repertoires with anomalous nucleotide sharing, were excluded from co-occurrence clustering. The immuneACCESS repertoire file appears here via TCRdb, limited to in-frame rearrangements. These files lack a portion of the clones; in checked studies, under half of the deficit traces to unresolved V genes, and the cause of the others is not known. V, J and clone size were drawn from that table, and D and trimming were deduced from the DNA. The sample's records list roughly 84,000 clones. Jointly, the top ten make up about 0.6% of the sample.

The sequence joins TRBV29-1 to TRBJ2-1, with a weak D call of TRBD2 (6 bases match). Sequenced sample: PBMCs. This clonotype originated in a middle-aged man in good health and CMV-seronegative. This receptor carries the CDR3 CSVFGTYRHEQFF. The DNA is as follows: TGCAGCGTTTTCGGGACTTACCGTCATGAGCAGTTCTTC.